This T cell receptor (beta chain) was observed in a study of identical twins (dated by TCRdb to 2016 to 2017). For the study in its entirety: To test whether fetal clonotypes persist, the study used deep sequencing on TCR alpha and beta repertoires from monozygotic twins, unrelated adults of various ages, and cord blood. Replicate twin experiments were performed at different times using different library preparation protocols to rule out contamination.

Every donor was a healthy Caucasian. The twin cohort consisted of three pairs of female monozygotic twins, all aged roughly 18 to 30 years. RNA for TCR libraries was isolated from peripheral blood mononuclear cells. Libraries came from 5' RACE. TCRdb shows the sequencer as Illumina HiSeq 2000. Template switching introduced a universal primer binding site; the final cDNA contained a unique molecular identifier, enabling accurate counting of TCR cDNA molecules. First-strand cDNA for TCR alpha and beta chains was synthesized from specific primers in the conserved constant-segment region. Each cDNA library was double barcoded, with a SMART-Mk sample barcode plus Illumina barcodes, to control for contamination. TruSeq adapter sequences, together with Illumina sample barcodes, were added in two successive PCR steps. The TCR alpha and beta cDNA libraries were sequenced on the Illumina HiSeq platform using custom primers. On the authors' methods: MiGEC processed the raw reads to extract unique molecular identifiers, while MiXCR was used to determine the CDR3 positions. For each individual, recombination models were inferred using an EM algorithm with the repgenHMM and IGoR tools. Shared clonotype analysis was performed with the tcR package in R, normalizing sharing by the product of cloneset sizes. Out-of-frame nonproductive sequences were analyzed to study raw recombination free of thymic and clonal selection effects. TCRdb reprocessing: public reads trimmed at Q25 with fastp, clones called with MiXCR, in-frame beta chains kept. Entries are consolidated by CDR3 protein sequence, retaining the most common genes and DNA. The V and J calls were not made by the authors but by TCRdb's processing. This sample lists a few hundred thousand distinct CDR3 sequences; more than 9% were detected once. Roughly 3% of the sample comes from the top ten.

The CDR3, cysteine through phenylalanine, is 17 amino acids long. Only CDR3 DNA is held: 51 bases, read in frame from base 1. V and J are truncated by 2 bases and 5 bases respectively, leaving an intervening sequence of 22 bases. From a lookup of the germline V gene (reference sequence), CDR1 and CDR2 are MNHEY and SMNVEV. On this clonotype: The antigen it binds to is not known. Base-call qualities are not available, and no considerably larger clone is one nucleotide away.

Overall study results and their limits: Conclusions relied on cross-sectional statistical analysis, since the same donors could not be followed over many years. Zero-insertion analyses could be partly confounded by invariant T cells such as MAIT and iNKT, though diverse VJ usage argued against such confounding for most clonotypes. A weaker excess of twin sharing was found in beta out-of-frame sequences because the signal-to-noise ratio was lowered by fewer shared sequences. Fewer insertions were carried by abundant cord blood beta clonotypes, a similar but weaker trend appeared in young adult naive repertoires, and no such trend appeared in memory repertoires. Compared with coincidental sharing between unrelated individuals, out-of-frame TCR alpha sequences shared between twins showed an excess of sequences with low generation probability. Recombination models systematically underestimated out-of-frame TCR alpha sharing in monozygotic twins but agreed with sharing between unrelated individuals.

These same data were also listed under a study on yellow fever vaccine responses in identical twins. The second paper further reports: According to the authors, the vaccine-induced T cell response in identical twins seemed to be partly convergent and partly specific to each individual. The study precisely tracked vaccine-responding T cell clones in identical twins.

The rearranged chain carries TRBV27 and TRBJ2-7; matching of 6 bases hints at TRBD2 as the D gene. Material for sequencing was PBMCs. The clonotype originates from a woman between 18 and 29 years old in good health. CDR3 sequence: CASSLVGGSLTKNEQYF. The DNA is TGTGCCAGCAGTTTAGTCGGGGGATCTCTTACGAAAAACGAGCAGTACTTC.